Below, 24 T cell receptor beta chains from the same sample are listed, as sequenced in a study of a mutant IDH1 vaccine in newly diagnosed glioma. These receptors have no known antigen. Time point meaning: week 35, safety follow-up. Every single dose of the vaccine, 300 ug of mutant IDH1 20-mer peptide, came with topical imiquimod. Sequenced by immunoSEQ multiplex PCR; TCRdb stores in-frame clones only, minus some. The table records 40,000 to 55,000 clones, roughly 84% of them present only once. This specimen was PBMCs, taken from a glioma patient whose treatment included an IDH1 peptide vaccine. Source of these receptors: a man aged 35-49 years with glioma.

This clone was observed a few times. This chain uses TRBV2 with TRBJ2-7; 7 nucleotides agree with TRBD1. Trimming removed 7 bases from V and 9 bases from J; junction bases left unmatched: 12. Germline CDR1 reads SNHLY; CDR2 reads FYNNEI. The CDR3 has 13 residues. DNA of the CDR3: TGTGCCAGCAACGACAGGGTCGCCTGGGGGCAGTACTTC. Its protein product is CASNDRVAWGQYF.

The chain has TRBV30 and TRBJ1-1; D not resolved. Trimming pared 5 bases from V and 1 base from J, leaving 11 bases between. CDR1 is GTSNPN and CDR2 is SVGIG in the germline V gene (reference sequence). This CDR3 has 13 amino acids. The CDR3 region is CAWGEAGNTEAFF. The CDR3 region has the DNA TGTGCCTGGGGGGAAGCCGGGAACACTGAAGCTTTCTTT.

The CDR3 nucleotides read TGTGCCAGCAGTTCTCACAGGGCATCCGAAGCTTTCTTT. Its translation: CASSSHRASEAFF. V usage is TRBV6-5 and J usage is TRBJ1-1; D might be TRBD1 (6 bases). The V end was cut by 4 bases, the J end by 8 bases, with 14 bases between. The CDR3 runs 13 residues. Germline V CDR1 and CDR2: MNHEY, SVGAGI.

V gene TRBV5-6 combines with J gene TRBJ1-5, with unresolved D. V lost 1 base, J lost 0 bases, and 8 bases lay in between. Germline CDR1 is SGHDT and CDR2 is YYEEEE. The CDR3 runs 15 residues. The chain's CDR3 is CASSLRAFSNQPQHF. DNA of the CDR3: TGTGCCAGCAGCTTGCGCGCATTTAGCAATCAGCCCCAGCATTTT. The complete variable domain, with remaining parts taken from reference TRBV5-6 and TRBJ1-5, reads DAGVTQSPTHLIKTRGQQVTLRCSPKSGHDTVSWYQQALGQGPQFIFQYYEEEERQRGNFPDRFSGHQFPNYSSELNVNALLLGDSALYLCASSLRAFSNQPQHFGDGTRLSIL.

The chain joins TRBV7-2 to TRBJ1-5; tentatively, D is TRBD1 (5 bases). The germline gives CDR1 SGHTA, CDR2 FQGNSA. The CDR3 runs 14 residues. The ends were cut back, 1 base at V and 7 bases at J, with 11 bases in the middle. This CDR3 reads CASSLEGTGQPQHF. The CDR3 DNA sequence: TGTGCCAGCAGCTTAGAGGGGACGGGCCAGCCCCAGCATTTT.

J is TRBJ2-3 and V is TRBV2; 12 bases align to TRBD1. With V trimmed by 4 bases and J by 6 bases, 8 bases remained unmatched. Germline V lookup: CDR1 SNHLY, CDR2 FYNNEI. The length of the CDR3 is 16 residues. The CDR3 coding sequence is TGTGCCAGCAGTGGGGGGACAGGGGGCCCTCGGGATACGCAGTATTTT. Its protein is CASSGGTGGPRDTQYF.

The chain combines TRBV6-1 with TRBJ1-1; a weak D match, TRBD1 (6 bases). Germline-derived CDR1 and CDR2 are MNHNS and SASEGT. CDR3 size: 11 residues. Trimming shortened V by 6 bases and J by 4 bases, and 6 bases separated the two germline ends. CDR3 DNA sequence: TGTGCCAGCAGAGGGGGCACTGAAGCTTTCTTT. This sequence encodes CASRGGTEAFF.

The CDR3 sequence: CASTRQGANQPQHF. CDR3 in DNA: TGTGCCAGCACCCGACAGGGGGCCAATCAGCCCCAGCATTTT. The rearrangement uses TRBV2 and TRBJ1-5; 10 bases are a match to TRBD1. CDR3 size: 14 residues. Losses at the gene ends were 7 bases for V and 3 bases for J; bases not matched to a gene: 3. Germline V lookup: CDR1 SNHLY, CDR2 FYNNEI.

This rearrangement joins TRBV4-2 to TRBJ1-4, with D tentatively TRBD1 (6 bases). Germline assignment: CDR1 LGHNA and CDR2 YNFKEQ. The V end was cut by 5 bases, the J end by 7 bases, with 8 bases between. The CDR3 spans 12 residues. The CDR3 region has the DNA TGTGCCAGCAGCTCGGACAGTGAAAAACTGTTTTTT. Translation gives CASSSDSEKLFF.

The chain recombines TRBV2 with TRBJ2-7, with no clear D. Germline lookup yields CDR1 SNHLY and CDR2 FYNNEI. Between the trimmed V and J ends, which lost 4 bases and 0 bases, there was a span of 10 bases. This CDR3 spans 14 amino acids. The CDR3 DNA reads as TGTGCCAGCAGTGGGTTTTTAGGCTCCTACGAGCAGTACTTC. It translates to CASSGFLGSYEQYF. The full variable domain, with the rest looked up from reference TRBV2 and TRBJ2-7, is EPEVTQTPSHQVTQMGQEVILRCVPISNHLYFYWYRQILGQKVEFLVSFYNNEISEKSEIFDDQFSVERPDGSNFTLKIRSTKLEDSAMYFCASSGFLGSYEQYFGPGTRLTVT.

The V and J genes are TRBV12-5 and TRBJ1-2, with D uncertain. This CDR3 contains 13 residues. The V end lost 2 bases, the J end lost 2 bases, and 6 bases lay between the germline ends. Germline V CDR1 and CDR2: LGHNT, FRNRAP. The CDR3 DNA sequence: TGTGCTAGTGGTTTGTGGGTCAACTATGGCTACACCTTC. Translation gives CASGLWVNYGYTF.

This chain joins TRBV10-3 and TRBJ1-2, with 9 positions matching TRBD1. The CDR3 runs 14 residues. Per germline, CDR1 ENHRY and CDR2 SYGVKD. Losses at the gene ends were 3 bases for V and 5 bases for J; bases not matched to a gene: 4. The CDR3 here is CAISEQGARYGYTF. CDR3 sequence (DNA): TGTGCCATCAGTGAACAGGGGGCGAGGTATGGCTACACCTTC.

This chain connects TRBV18 to TRBJ1-4; perhaps TRBD1 as D (6 bases). Germline lookup yields CDR1 KGHSH and CDR2 LQKENI. The ends were cut back, 4 bases at V and 8 bases at J, with 20 bases in the middle. CDR3 size: 16 residues. The CDR3 DNA follows: TGTGCCAGCTCACATATACGCATGGGACAAGCAGAAAAACTGTTTTTT. Protein product: CASSHIRMGQAEKLFF.

CDR3 protein: CASSVSQGASYEQYF. In nucleotides, the CDR3 is TGTGCCAGCAGTGTTTCACAGGGGGCCTCCTACGAGCAGTACTTC. The V gene is TRBV2, the J gene TRBJ2-7; the match to TRBD1 covers 9 bases. CDR1 and CDR2 (germline): SNHLY, FYNNEI. The length of the CDR3 is 15 residues. J was trimmed by 0 bases and V by 4 bases; bases with no gene match: 4.

This chain joins TRBV7-8 and TRBJ1-6; the D is unclear. V was trimmed by 3 bases and J by 7 bases, leaving 7 bases between them. Per the germline V gene, CDR1 is SGHVS and CDR2 is FQNEAQ. The CDR3 loop spans 13 amino acids. CDR3 nucleotide sequence: TGTGCCAGCAGCTTTCTAGGGAATTCACCCCTCCACTTT. Translating it yields CASSFLGNSPLHF. The complete variable domain, with remaining parts taken from reference TRBV7-8 and TRBJ1-6, reads GAGVSQSPRYKVAKRGQDVALRCDPISGHVSLFWYQQALGQGPEFLTYFQNEAQLDKSGLPSDRFFAERPEGSVSTLKIQRTQQEDSAVYLCASSFLGNSPLHFGNGTRLTVT.

The gene calls are TRBV6-5 and TRBJ2-1; 14 nucleotides agree with TRBD2. This CDR3 is built from 13 residues. Germline loops: CDR1 MNHEY, CDR2 SVGAGI. Losses at the gene ends were 5 bases for V and 14 bases for J; bases not matched to a gene: 5. The chain's CDR3 is CASSVTSGGAEFF. The CDR3 nucleotides are TGTGCCAGCAGTGTGACTAGCGGGGGGGCAGAGTTCTTC.

In its sample, this clone was seen a few times. This chain connects TRBV7-9 to TRBJ2-5, with D unresolved. CDR3 length: 15 residues. CDR1 SEHNR and CDR2 FQNEAQ come from the germline V gene (reference sequence). Trimming shortened V by 0 bases and J by 3 bases, and 11 bases separated the two germline ends. CDR3 amino acids: CASSLALDGEETQYF. The CDR3 region has the DNA TGTGCCAGCAGCTTAGCTTTGGACGGAGAAGAGACCCAGTACTTC.

This chain uses TRBV10-3 with TRBJ2-6, with D perhaps given as TRBD1 or TRBD2 (5 bases each). The germline V gene has CDR1 ENHRY and CDR2 SYGVKD. V was cut by 0 bases and J by 0 bases, with 9 bases left in between. The CDR3 spans 17 residues. CDR3 coding DNA: TGTGCCATCAGTGAGTCGGCAGGGACCTCTGGGGCCAACGTCCTGACTTTC. This translates into CAISESAGTSGANVLTF.

The rearrangement links TRBV5-1 to TRBJ2-5; D is ambiguous. The V and J ends lost 2 bases and 5 bases respectively, with 7 bases between them. This CDR3 region has 12 residues. From germline, CDR1 is SGHRS and CDR2 YFSETQ. This chain's CDR3 is CASSFLAETQYF. DNA for the CDR3: TGCGCCAGCAGCTTCCTCGCCGAGACCCAGTACTTC. Full variable domain (outside the CDR3, taken from reference TRBV5-1 and TRBJ2-5): KAGVTQTPRYLIKTRGQQVTLSCSPISGHRSVSWYQQTPGQGLQFLFEYFSETQRNKGNFPGRFSGRQFSNSRSEMNVSTLELGDSALYLCASSFLAETQYFGPGTRLLVL.

The chain combines TRBV10-1 with TRBJ2-2, with D maybe TRBD1 (6 bases). Trimming removed 5 bases from V and 4 bases from J, with 11 bases in between. CDR3 length: 14 residues. Germline assignment: CDR1 WNHNN and CDR2 SYGVQD (reference sequence). CDR3 nucleotides: TGCGCCAGCAGTCGGGCGACAGGCACCGGGGAGCTGTTTTTT. This codes for CASSRATGTGELFF.

This clone was seen more than once but under ten times. The rearrangement links TRBV7-6 to TRBJ1-1; D ambiguous. From germline, CDR1 is SGHVS and CDR2 FNYEAQ. The length of the CDR3 is 13 residues. The V gene lost 3 bases and the J gene lost 3 bases, with 8 bases spanning the gap. CDR3 sequence reads: CASSFQSYTEAFF. Written as DNA, the CDR3 is TGTGCCAGCAGCTTTCAGTCATACACTGAAGCTTTCTTT.

V gene TRBV6-5 combines with J gene TRBJ2-7; no reliable D call. CDR1 and CDR2 from the germline V gene are MNHEY and SVGAGI. The CDR3 is made up of 15 amino acids. The V end was cut by 5 bases, the J end by 2 bases, with 16 bases between. As DNA, the CDR3 is TGTGCCAGCAGTAGGGCAAGGACGAATGCCTACGAGCAGTACTTC. It specifies CASSRARTNAYEQYF.

This clone was found once. This rearrangement joins TRBV2 to TRBJ1-1; D is perhaps TRBD1 (5 bases). V lost 5 bases, J lost 1 base, and 8 bases lay in between. In germline, CDR1 is SNHLY, CDR2 FYNNEI. This CDR3 contains 13 residues. The chain's CDR3 is CASSLRGNTEAFF. The CDR3 DNA sequence: TGTGCCAGCAGTCTTAGGGGGAACACTGAAGCTTTCTTT.

This rearrangement joins TRBV6-6 to TRBJ2-7; the match to TRBD1 covers 9 bases. With 6 bases clipped from V and 7 bases from J, the junction kept 16 bases outside the gene matches. From germline, CDR1 is MNHNY and CDR2 SVGAGI (reference sequence). The length of the CDR3 is 16 residues. The DNA for the CDR3 is TGTGCCAGCAGACCCCTGACAGGGGGACAGACTTATGAGCAGTACTTC. This sequence encodes CASRPLTGGQTYEQYF.